A single sample is the source of the 31 T cell receptor beta chains below, sequenced in a study of T-cell memory formation after mild COVID-19. One entry per CDR3 protein, called by TCRdb with MiXCR from the 5' RACE reads. Of under 300,000 distinct CDR3 sequences in the sample, around a tenth are singletons; the top ten hold around 20%. The sequencing input was PBMCs or a T cell subset sorted from them (not recorded which). These receptors were collected from a man between 18 and 35 years old who had mild COVID-19 (a few samples of this study predate the infection). Cell type and time point are not known.

This clonotype was detected only a few times. The chain combines TRBV5-1 with TRBJ2-2; a possible D gene is TRBD1 (6 bases). CDR3 length equals 13 residues. CDR1 is SGHRS, CDR2 YFSETQ, per germline. V was trimmed by 5 bases and J by 1 base, leaving 6 bases between them. CDR3 residues: CASRTGNTGELFF. As DNA, the CDR3 is TGCGCCAGCAGGACAGGGAACACCGGGGAGCTGTTTTTT.

This clonotype has more than one count but fewer than ten. The gene calls are TRBV10-3 and TRBJ1-1, with a possible D match to TRBD1 (5 bases). Germline V gene lookup returns CDR1 ENHRY and CDR2 SYGVKD. The CDR3 covers 17 residues. The V end was cut by 4 bases, the J end by 1 base, with 19 bases between. CDR3: CAISGGAGEAGNTEAFF. The CDR3 coding sequence is TGTGCCATCAGTGGGGGTGCGGGGGAAGCTGGGAACACTGAAGCTTTCTTT.

This clonotype was detected only a few times. DNA of the CDR3: TGTGCCAGCAGCTTAGAACGGGGAACCACAGATACGCAGTATTTT. It is translated as CASSLERGTTDTQYF. The rearrangement uses TRBV7-8 and TRBJ2-3; the D gene is possibly TRBD2 (5 bases). Germline-derived CDR1 and CDR2 are SGHVS and FQNEAQ. The CDR3 sequence is 15 residues long. Between the trimmed V and J ends, which lost 1 base and 2 bases, there was a span of 10 bases. The full variable domain, rest sourced from reference TRBV7-8 and TRBJ2-3, is GAGVSQSPRYKVAKRGQDVALRCDPISGHVSLFWYQQALGQGPEFLTYFQNEAQLDKSGLPSDRFFAERPEGSVSTLKIQRTQQEDSAVYLCASSLERGTTDTQYFGPGTRLTVL.

The CDR3 protein is CASSRESSGKRETQYF. The DNA of the CDR3 is TGCGCCAGCAGCCGAGAATCATCAGGAAAACGAGAGACCCAGTACTTC. The chain employs TRBV4-3 and TRBJ2-5; no definite D call. The CDR3 covers 16 residues. Germline V gene lookup returns CDR1 LGHNA and CDR2 YSLEER. Trimming cost V 4 bases and J 4 bases, with 19 bases left between them.

This clonotype has only a few counts. The chain couples TRBV7-2 to TRBJ2-3; D ambiguous. The CDR3 loop spans 15 amino acids. V lost 2 bases, J lost 6 bases, and 15 bases lay in between. Germline CDR1 is SGHTA and CDR2 is FQGNSA. The CDR3 region has the DNA TGTGCCAGCAGCTTAAGGTCTGGTATCTCTGATACGCAGTATTTT. It encodes CASSLRSGISDTQYF.

This clonotype was observed a few times. The rearrangement uses TRBV5-1 and TRBJ2-3; D is possibly TRBD2 (6 bases). The germline CDR1 and CDR2 sequences are SGHRS and YFSETQ. This CDR3 spans 16 amino acids. V shed 5 bases and J shed 4 bases, with 20 bases lying between them. The CDR3 protein is CASRFFGTRGADTQYF. CDR3 DNA sequence: TGCGCCAGCAGGTTTTTTGGGACTCGGGGCGCAGATACGCAGTATTTT.

This clonotype has more than one count but fewer than ten. The chain recombines TRBV30 with TRBJ2-3; D remains unclear. V lost 4 bases and J lost 2, with 10 bases in between. The length of the CDR3 is 13 residues. Looked up from germline, CDR1 is GTSNPN and CDR2 is SVGIG (reference sequence). This CDR3 is CAWNLLVTDTQYF. CDR3 nucleotide sequence: TGTGCCTGGAACCTTCTGGTCACAGATACGCAGTATTTT.

The chain uses TRBV3-1 and TRBJ2-7; TRBD2 is a possible D gene (6 bases). The CDR3 loop spans 14 amino acids. Germline lookup yields CDR1 LGHDT and CDR2 YNNKEL (reference sequence). Trimming stripped 5 bases from V and 2 bases from J, with 13 bases between. The CDR3 DNA reads TGTGCCAGCAGCAGTCACCGGGGGACCTACGAGCAGTACTTC. It is translated as CASSSHRGTYEQYF.

This clonotype was counted between two and nine times. This chain joins TRBV13 and TRBJ1-1; 8 nucleotides agree with TRBD1. The CDR3 has 16 residues. CDR1 is PRHDT, CDR2 FYEKMQ, per germline (reference sequence). The trim removed 0 bases at V and 2 bases at J, leaving 5 bases unmatched. The CDR3 nucleotides read TGTGCCAGCAGCTTAGGCAGGGGGCAGGTTAACACTGAAGCTTTCTTT. This translates into CASSLGRGQVNTEAFF.

This clonotype has a count of ten or more. The chain uses TRBV5-1 and TRBJ1-1; D unclear. Looked up from germline, CDR1 is SGHRS and CDR2 is YFSETQ. V lost 5 bases to trimming and J lost 6 bases, with 8 bases between them. This CDR3 is built from 11 residues. The CDR3 is CASREGSEAFF. The CDR3 DNA follows: TGCGCCAGCAGGGAAGGTTCTGAAGCTTTCTTT.

This clonotype has more than one count but fewer than ten. The chain has TRBV12-3 or TRBV12-4 and TRBJ1-5; D perhaps matches TRBD1 (5 bases). CDR3 size: 14 residues. V lost 6 bases to trimming and J lost 4 bases, with 13 bases between them. The CDR3 region is CASRRDSANQPQHF. The CDR3, as DNA: TGTGCCAGCAGGAGGGACTCAGCAAATCAGCCCCAGCATTTT.

The chain recombines TRBV7-8 with TRBJ2-7; no definite D call. V lost 1 base and J lost 3, with 7 bases in between. CDR1 and CDR2 from the germline V gene are SGHVS and FQNEAQ. The CDR3 spans 13 residues. The CDR3 DNA reads as TGTGCCAGCAGCTTAGGCCCTAACTACGAGCAGTACGTC. It yields the protein CASSLGPNYEQYV.

This clonotype was counted many times. The J gene is TRBJ1-1, the V gene TRBV5-1; D unclear. The V end was cut by 2 bases, the J end by 1 base, with 6 bases between. The CDR3 sequence is 13 residues long. The germline V gene encodes CDR1 SGHRS and CDR2 YFSETQ. CDR3 bases: TGCGCCAGCAGCTTTCATGGGAACACTGAAGCTTTCTTT. Translation gives CASSFHGNTEAFF. The variable domain in full, completed from reference TRBV5-1 and TRBJ1-1, reads KAGVTQTPRYLIKTRGQQVTLSCSPISGHRSVSWYQQTPGQGLQFLFEYFSETQRNKGNFPGRFSGRQFSNSRSEMNVSTLELGDSALYLCASSFHGNTEAFFGQGTRLTVV.

This clonotype was seen a handful of times. The chain employs TRBV5-1 and TRBJ1-1; TRBD1 is a possible D gene (5 bases). Trimming stripped 1 base from V and 1 base from J, with 14 bases between. The CDR3 runs to 16 residues. Looked up from germline, CDR1 is SGHRS and CDR2 is YFSETQ. CDR3: CASSLNQGVGNTEAFF. CDR3 bases: TGCGCCAGCAGCTTGAATCAGGGAGTGGGGAACACTGAAGCTTTCTTT.

The chain uses TRBV7-2 and TRBJ1-3; no firm D call. With 1 base removed from V and 3 bases from J, the gap between germline ends came to 10 bases. Per the germline V gene, CDR1 is SGHTA and CDR2 is FQGNSA. There are 15 residues in the CDR3. The CDR3 is CASSLERVDGNTIYF. DNA for the CDR3: TGTGCCAGCAGCTTAGAGAGGGTAGATGGAAACACCATATATTTT.

The chain recombines TRBV12-3 or TRBV12-4 with TRBJ2-5; 14 bases agree with TRBD2. The CDR3 length is 18 residues. J was trimmed by 1 base and V by 5 bases; bases with no gene match: 9. The CDR3, as DNA: TGTGCCAGCAGTCCCGGGACTAGCGGGGGCTTCGGCCAAGAGACCCAGTACTTC. Its translation is CASSPGTSGGFGQETQYF.

This clonotype was observed many times. The chain is built from TRBV12-3 or TRBV12-4 and TRBJ1-6; D is unclear. The V end was cut by 3 bases, the J end by 8 bases, with 5 bases between. The CDR3 spans 12 residues. Here the CDR3 DNA reads TGTGCCAGCAGTTTTATCCATTCACCCCTCCACTTT. Residues: CASSFIHSPLHF.

This clonotype was recorded a few times. The chain combines TRBV7-2 with TRBJ2-5, with TRBD2 matching 10 bases. Germline CDR1 and CDR2: SGHTA and FQGNSA. The CDR3 loop spans 15 amino acids. V was pared by 5 bases and J by 4 bases, with 7 bases of the junction left unmatched. The chain's CDR3 is CASSHQRGGGETQYF. The CDR3 DNA is TGTGCCAGCAGCCATCAGCGGGGGGGCGGAGAGACCCAGTACTTC.

This clonotype appeared a few times. This rearrangement joins TRBV11-2 to TRBJ1-2; D is undetermined. CDR1 and CDR2 (germline): SGHAT, FQNNGV. This CDR3 spans 13 amino acids. The germline V and J ends were trimmed by 0 bases and 4 bases, with 6 bases remaining between them. The CDR3 DNA sequence: TGTGCCAGCAGCTTAGACCAAGCCTATGGCTACACCTTC. Translating gives CASSLDQAYGYTF. The full variable domain, its missing parts supplied by reference TRBV11-2 and TRBJ1-2, is EAGVAQSPRYKIIEKRQSVAFWCNPISGHATLYWYQQILGQGPKLLIQFQNNGVVDDSQLPKDRFSAERLKGVDSTLKIQPAKLEDSAVYLCASSLDQAYGYTFGSGTRLTVV.

This clonotype was counted a few times. The V and J genes are TRBV7-9 and TRBJ2-3, with D possibly being TRBD2 (5 bases). Germline loops: CDR1 SEHNR, CDR2 FQNEAQ (reference sequence). V was cut by 1 base and J by 7 bases, with 9 bases left in between. The CDR3 is 13 amino acids. The chain's CDR3 is CASSLVLGNTQYF. DNA for the CDR3: TGTGCCAGCAGCTTAGTACTAGGAAATACGCAGTATTTT. Complete variable domain (other parts from reference TRBV7-9 and TRBJ2-3): DTGVSQNPRHKITKRGQNVTFRCDPISEHNRLYWYRQTLGQGPEFLTYFQNEAQLEKSRLLSDRFSAERPKGSFSTLEIQRTEQGDSAMYLCASSLVLGNTQYFGPGTRLTVL.

This clonotype was observed many times. The genes are TRBV6-4 and TRBJ2-3; 10 nucleotides align to TRBD1. Germline assignment: CDR1 MRHNA and CDR2 SNTAGT. V lost 2 bases, J lost 1 base, and 0 bases stayed unmatched. CDR3 length: 15 residues. DNA of the CDR3: TGTGCCAGCAGTGACGGGACAGGGGGCACAGATACGCAGTATTTT. Its translation: CASSDGTGGTDTQYF.

The chain couples TRBV5-1 to TRBJ2-7; no firm D call. CDR3 length: 15 amino acids. V was trimmed by 5 bases and J by 2 bases, leaving 17 bases between them. Per germline, CDR1 SGHRS and CDR2 YFSETQ. The CDR3 region is CASRSQASPTYEQYV. The CDR3 DNA reads as TGCGCCAGCAGATCCCAGGCGAGTCCCACCTACGAGCAGTACGTC.

This sequence joins TRBV20-1 and TRBJ2-5; D remains ambiguous. With 0 bases removed from V and 2 bases from J, the gap between germline ends came to 10 bases. CDR3 length equals 14 residues. Germline CDR1 reads DFQATT; CDR2 reads SNEGSKA (reference sequence). CDR3 sequence: CSARDSPGQETQYF. In DNA, the CDR3 is TGCAGTGCTAGAGATAGCCCAGGTCAAGAGACCCAGTACTTC.

This clonotype was detected only a few times. V is TRBV7-2 and J is TRBJ2-5; D gene unclear. V was pared by 0 bases and J by 5 bases, with 7 bases between. The CDR3 contains 13 residues. The V gene's germline CDR1 is SGHTA and CDR2 FQGNSA. The CDR3 protein is CASSLAHWETQYF. The DNA for the CDR3 is TGTGCCAGCAGCTTAGCGCATTGGGAGACCCAGTACTTC.

The chain carries TRBV21-1 and TRBJ1-4; TRBD1, the table's D call, lacks a check against the DNA. TRBV21-1 is a recognized pseudogene. This CDR3 contains 16 residues. CDR3 loop: CASSKSPDGVNEKLFF. As DNA, the CDR3 is TGTGCCAGCAGCAAAAGCCCCGATGGGGTTAATGAAAAACTGTTTTTT.

This clonotype was recorded a few times. The chain combines TRBV6-5 with TRBJ1-2; 7 bases line up with TRBD1. CDR3 length: 17 residues. V dropped 6 bases and J dropped 3; count of bases not matched to a gene: 16. Germline V gives CDR1 MNHEY, CDR2 SVGAGI. CDR3 DNA sequence: TGTGCCAGCAGCCATGCCATTAGTCTTCAGGGGGACTATGGCTACACCTTC. Translating gives CASSHAISLQGDYGYTF.

This clonotype was counted a few times. Here the CDR3 DNA reads TGCGCCAGCAGCCTCCAGGGTTATAATGAAAAACTGTTTTTT. Protein product: CASSLQGYNEKLFF. The rearrangement joins TRBV5-1 to TRBJ1-4; the D gene is possibly TRBD1 (5 bases). Germline CDR1 SGHRS, CDR2 YFSETQ. With 4 bases removed from V and 4 bases from J, the gap between germline ends came to 11 bases. The CDR3 consists of 14 residues.

V is TRBV12-3 or TRBV12-4 and J is TRBJ1-2; D not certain. With 0 bases removed from V and 4 bases from J, the gap between germline ends came to 15 bases. The CDR3 loop spans 16 amino acids. The chain's CDR3 is CASSLALRVVRYGYTF. CDR3 DNA: TGTGCCAGCAGTTTAGCGCTAAGGGTTGTTCGCTATGGCTACACCTTC.

This clonotype was recorded once. The V gene is TRBV20-1, the J gene TRBJ2-3; a possible D gene is TRBD1 (6 bases). The length of the CDR3 is 15 residues. Trimming pared 2 bases from V and 0 bases from J, leaving 12 bases between. Germline values: CDR1 DFQATT, CDR2 SNEGSKA (reference sequence). The CDR3 nucleotides are TGCAGTGCTAGACCACTGACAGGCAGCACAGATACGCAGTATTTT. Protein: CSARPLTGSTDTQYF.

The chain is built from TRBV4-1 and TRBJ1-6; no definite D call. V shed 1 base and J shed 5 bases, with 15 bases lying between them. The CDR3 is made up of 17 amino acids. From germline, CDR1 is MGHRA and CDR2 YSYEKL. The CDR3 reads CASSQGYMADDNSPLHF. The CDR3 nucleotides are TGCGCCAGCAGCCAAGGGTATATGGCGGACGATAATTCACCCCTCCACTTT.

The chain links TRBV7-3 to TRBJ1-1; the D is unclear. Germline-derived CDR1 and CDR2 are SGHTA and FQGTGA. Trimming removed 0 bases from V and 6 bases from J, with 8 bases in between. The length of the CDR3 is 13 residues. CDR3 sequence: CASSLTARSEAFF. CDR3 coding DNA: TGTGCCAGCAGCTTAACGGCCAGGTCTGAAGCTTTCTTT.